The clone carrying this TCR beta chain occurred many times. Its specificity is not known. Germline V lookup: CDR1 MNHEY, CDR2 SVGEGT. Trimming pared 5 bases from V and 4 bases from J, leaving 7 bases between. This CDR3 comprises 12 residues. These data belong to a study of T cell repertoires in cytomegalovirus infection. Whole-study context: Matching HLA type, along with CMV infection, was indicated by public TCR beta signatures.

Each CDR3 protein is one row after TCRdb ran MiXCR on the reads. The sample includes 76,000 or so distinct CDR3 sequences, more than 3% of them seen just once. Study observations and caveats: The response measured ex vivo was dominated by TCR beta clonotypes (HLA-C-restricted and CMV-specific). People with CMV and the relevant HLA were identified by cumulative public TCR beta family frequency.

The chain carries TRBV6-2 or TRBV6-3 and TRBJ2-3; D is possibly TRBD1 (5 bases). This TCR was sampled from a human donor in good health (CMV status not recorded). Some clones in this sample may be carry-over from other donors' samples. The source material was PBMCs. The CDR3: CASSPTADTQYF. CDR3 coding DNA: TGTGCCAGCAGTCCGACAGCAGATACGCAGTATTTT.